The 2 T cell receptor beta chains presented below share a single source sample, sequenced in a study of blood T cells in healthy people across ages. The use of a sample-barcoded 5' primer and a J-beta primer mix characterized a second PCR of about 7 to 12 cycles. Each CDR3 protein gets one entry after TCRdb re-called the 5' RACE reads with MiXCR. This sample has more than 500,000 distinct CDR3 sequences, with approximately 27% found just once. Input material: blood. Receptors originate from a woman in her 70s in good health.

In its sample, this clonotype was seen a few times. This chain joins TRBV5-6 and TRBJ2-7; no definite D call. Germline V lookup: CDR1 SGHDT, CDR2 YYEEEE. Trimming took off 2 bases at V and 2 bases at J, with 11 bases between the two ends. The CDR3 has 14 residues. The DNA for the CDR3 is TGTGCCAGCAGCTTAGTAGGAAAGGCCTACGAGCAGTACTTC. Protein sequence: CASSLVGKAYEQYF.

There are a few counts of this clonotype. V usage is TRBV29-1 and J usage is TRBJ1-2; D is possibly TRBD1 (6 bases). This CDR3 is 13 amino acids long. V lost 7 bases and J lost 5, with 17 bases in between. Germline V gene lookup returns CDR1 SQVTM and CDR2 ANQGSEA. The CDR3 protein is CSADWTDPYGYTF. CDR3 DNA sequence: TGCAGCGCCGATTGGACAGACCCTTATGGCTACACCTTC.